This T cell receptor beta chain was identified during a study of blood T cell repertoires in COVID-19 (TCRdb year 2020). Notes on the research overall: Samples covering the acute and convalescent phases of COVID-19 were provided by collaborators in the United States, Italy and Spain. The material from the prospective study consisted of cDNA or gDNA derived from T cells, B-cell-depleted T cells, or PBMCs. Deeply sampled blood TCRbeta repertoires from subjects exposed to, actively infected with, or recovered from COVID-19 were included in the dataset. The repertoires were released in a freely available public database intended as a resource for research on the immune response to SARS-CoV-2. Samples came from the ongoing ImmuneRACE study (first 160 participants) plus 1,254 subjects from 6 global collaborators. Nearly every sample came with metadata listing a de-identified subject ID, COVID-19 status, age in years and sex. Where available, HLA class I and class II types were obtained from metadata supplied by the sample provider rather than from assay-based typing. Study-level results and caveats: The amount of clinical and demographic metadata varied by source and participant and was provided uncurated.

The germline V gene encodes CDR1 SQVTM and CDR2 ANQGSEA. The CDR3, from cysteine to phenylalanine, totals 13 residues. The only DNA kept is the CDR3, 39 bases in frame from the first base. V loses 2 bases of germline sequence and J loses 5 bases, and the interval between the two ends is 12 bases. TCRbeta CDR3 regions were amplified from genomic DNA by means of the immunoSEQ Assay, a bias-controlled multiplex PCR. Turning to the authors' computational methods: The number of nucleated cells in each sample was estimated by amplification of reference gene primers within the assay. To quantify the absolute abundance of each unique TCRbeta CDR3 rearrangement, sequence reads were collapsed and filtered. Productive Simpson clonality was computed per sample as the square root of Simpson's diversity index over productive rearrangements. TCRdb took this table from immuneACCESS and kept in-frame rearrangements with V and J called. Such tables lack part of the clones; where checked against another copy, unresolved V genes explain under half of the gap, and the rest is unexplained. That table gives V, J and clone size, and the DNA gave D and trimming. The table for this sample lists more than 150,000 clones; less than 90% of them were counted only once. Less than 15% of the sample rests with the top ten.

Each collaborating institution followed its own protocols to collect whole blood in K2EDTA tubes. For TCRbeta analysis, collaborators shipped samples in one of three forms: frozen whole blood, isolated PBMCs, or DNA extracted from either of those sample types. On this clone: This receptor's antigen is unknown. No much larger clonotype is one base removed from it; base qualities were not supplied.

Sequenced material: peripheral blood. Recombination linked TRBV29-1 to TRBJ1-1, with a tentative D gene TRBD1 over 5 matching bases. This clonotype was sampled from a young man with active or convalescent COVID-19. The bases read TGCAGCGTTGAACCGATGGGGGGGACTGAAGCTTTCTTT. Translated, it gives CSVEPMGGTEAFF. The CDR3, completed at both ends by the reference TRBV29-1 and TRBJ1-1 genes, gives the full variable domain SAVISQKPSRDICQRGTSLTIQCQVDSQVTMMFWYRQQPGQSLTLIATANQGSEATYESGFVIDKFPISRPNLTFSTLTVSNMSPEDSSIYLCSVEPMGGTEAFFGQGTRLTVV.